This section outlines one T cell receptor (beta chain) sequence together with its context. The antigen is unknown. The sample comes from a study of tissue T cells after allogeneic stem cell transplantation. Study-wide results and limits: This small cohort was clinically heterogeneous, and sampling depth was a limitation.

Here immunoSEQ multiplex PCR was the method, and the copy in TCRdb shows in-frame clones only, minus some. The data show around 25,000 clones, more than 80% seen once. V shed 6 bases and J 3 bases; nucleotides not matched to a gene: 5. CDR1 is SNHLY and CDR2 is FYNNEI in the germline V gene. This CDR3 has 14 residues. This TCR derives from a male donor at least 60 years old who later had graft-versus-host disease after an allogeneic stem cell transplant. Sequences were derived from blood, sampled before transplantation. The V call is TRBV2, the J call TRBJ1-5; 7 bases fit TRBD1. For the CDR3, the DNA is TGTGCCAGCAGCGTAGACAGGGACAATCAGCCCCAGCATTTT. Translation: CASSVDRDNQPQHF.